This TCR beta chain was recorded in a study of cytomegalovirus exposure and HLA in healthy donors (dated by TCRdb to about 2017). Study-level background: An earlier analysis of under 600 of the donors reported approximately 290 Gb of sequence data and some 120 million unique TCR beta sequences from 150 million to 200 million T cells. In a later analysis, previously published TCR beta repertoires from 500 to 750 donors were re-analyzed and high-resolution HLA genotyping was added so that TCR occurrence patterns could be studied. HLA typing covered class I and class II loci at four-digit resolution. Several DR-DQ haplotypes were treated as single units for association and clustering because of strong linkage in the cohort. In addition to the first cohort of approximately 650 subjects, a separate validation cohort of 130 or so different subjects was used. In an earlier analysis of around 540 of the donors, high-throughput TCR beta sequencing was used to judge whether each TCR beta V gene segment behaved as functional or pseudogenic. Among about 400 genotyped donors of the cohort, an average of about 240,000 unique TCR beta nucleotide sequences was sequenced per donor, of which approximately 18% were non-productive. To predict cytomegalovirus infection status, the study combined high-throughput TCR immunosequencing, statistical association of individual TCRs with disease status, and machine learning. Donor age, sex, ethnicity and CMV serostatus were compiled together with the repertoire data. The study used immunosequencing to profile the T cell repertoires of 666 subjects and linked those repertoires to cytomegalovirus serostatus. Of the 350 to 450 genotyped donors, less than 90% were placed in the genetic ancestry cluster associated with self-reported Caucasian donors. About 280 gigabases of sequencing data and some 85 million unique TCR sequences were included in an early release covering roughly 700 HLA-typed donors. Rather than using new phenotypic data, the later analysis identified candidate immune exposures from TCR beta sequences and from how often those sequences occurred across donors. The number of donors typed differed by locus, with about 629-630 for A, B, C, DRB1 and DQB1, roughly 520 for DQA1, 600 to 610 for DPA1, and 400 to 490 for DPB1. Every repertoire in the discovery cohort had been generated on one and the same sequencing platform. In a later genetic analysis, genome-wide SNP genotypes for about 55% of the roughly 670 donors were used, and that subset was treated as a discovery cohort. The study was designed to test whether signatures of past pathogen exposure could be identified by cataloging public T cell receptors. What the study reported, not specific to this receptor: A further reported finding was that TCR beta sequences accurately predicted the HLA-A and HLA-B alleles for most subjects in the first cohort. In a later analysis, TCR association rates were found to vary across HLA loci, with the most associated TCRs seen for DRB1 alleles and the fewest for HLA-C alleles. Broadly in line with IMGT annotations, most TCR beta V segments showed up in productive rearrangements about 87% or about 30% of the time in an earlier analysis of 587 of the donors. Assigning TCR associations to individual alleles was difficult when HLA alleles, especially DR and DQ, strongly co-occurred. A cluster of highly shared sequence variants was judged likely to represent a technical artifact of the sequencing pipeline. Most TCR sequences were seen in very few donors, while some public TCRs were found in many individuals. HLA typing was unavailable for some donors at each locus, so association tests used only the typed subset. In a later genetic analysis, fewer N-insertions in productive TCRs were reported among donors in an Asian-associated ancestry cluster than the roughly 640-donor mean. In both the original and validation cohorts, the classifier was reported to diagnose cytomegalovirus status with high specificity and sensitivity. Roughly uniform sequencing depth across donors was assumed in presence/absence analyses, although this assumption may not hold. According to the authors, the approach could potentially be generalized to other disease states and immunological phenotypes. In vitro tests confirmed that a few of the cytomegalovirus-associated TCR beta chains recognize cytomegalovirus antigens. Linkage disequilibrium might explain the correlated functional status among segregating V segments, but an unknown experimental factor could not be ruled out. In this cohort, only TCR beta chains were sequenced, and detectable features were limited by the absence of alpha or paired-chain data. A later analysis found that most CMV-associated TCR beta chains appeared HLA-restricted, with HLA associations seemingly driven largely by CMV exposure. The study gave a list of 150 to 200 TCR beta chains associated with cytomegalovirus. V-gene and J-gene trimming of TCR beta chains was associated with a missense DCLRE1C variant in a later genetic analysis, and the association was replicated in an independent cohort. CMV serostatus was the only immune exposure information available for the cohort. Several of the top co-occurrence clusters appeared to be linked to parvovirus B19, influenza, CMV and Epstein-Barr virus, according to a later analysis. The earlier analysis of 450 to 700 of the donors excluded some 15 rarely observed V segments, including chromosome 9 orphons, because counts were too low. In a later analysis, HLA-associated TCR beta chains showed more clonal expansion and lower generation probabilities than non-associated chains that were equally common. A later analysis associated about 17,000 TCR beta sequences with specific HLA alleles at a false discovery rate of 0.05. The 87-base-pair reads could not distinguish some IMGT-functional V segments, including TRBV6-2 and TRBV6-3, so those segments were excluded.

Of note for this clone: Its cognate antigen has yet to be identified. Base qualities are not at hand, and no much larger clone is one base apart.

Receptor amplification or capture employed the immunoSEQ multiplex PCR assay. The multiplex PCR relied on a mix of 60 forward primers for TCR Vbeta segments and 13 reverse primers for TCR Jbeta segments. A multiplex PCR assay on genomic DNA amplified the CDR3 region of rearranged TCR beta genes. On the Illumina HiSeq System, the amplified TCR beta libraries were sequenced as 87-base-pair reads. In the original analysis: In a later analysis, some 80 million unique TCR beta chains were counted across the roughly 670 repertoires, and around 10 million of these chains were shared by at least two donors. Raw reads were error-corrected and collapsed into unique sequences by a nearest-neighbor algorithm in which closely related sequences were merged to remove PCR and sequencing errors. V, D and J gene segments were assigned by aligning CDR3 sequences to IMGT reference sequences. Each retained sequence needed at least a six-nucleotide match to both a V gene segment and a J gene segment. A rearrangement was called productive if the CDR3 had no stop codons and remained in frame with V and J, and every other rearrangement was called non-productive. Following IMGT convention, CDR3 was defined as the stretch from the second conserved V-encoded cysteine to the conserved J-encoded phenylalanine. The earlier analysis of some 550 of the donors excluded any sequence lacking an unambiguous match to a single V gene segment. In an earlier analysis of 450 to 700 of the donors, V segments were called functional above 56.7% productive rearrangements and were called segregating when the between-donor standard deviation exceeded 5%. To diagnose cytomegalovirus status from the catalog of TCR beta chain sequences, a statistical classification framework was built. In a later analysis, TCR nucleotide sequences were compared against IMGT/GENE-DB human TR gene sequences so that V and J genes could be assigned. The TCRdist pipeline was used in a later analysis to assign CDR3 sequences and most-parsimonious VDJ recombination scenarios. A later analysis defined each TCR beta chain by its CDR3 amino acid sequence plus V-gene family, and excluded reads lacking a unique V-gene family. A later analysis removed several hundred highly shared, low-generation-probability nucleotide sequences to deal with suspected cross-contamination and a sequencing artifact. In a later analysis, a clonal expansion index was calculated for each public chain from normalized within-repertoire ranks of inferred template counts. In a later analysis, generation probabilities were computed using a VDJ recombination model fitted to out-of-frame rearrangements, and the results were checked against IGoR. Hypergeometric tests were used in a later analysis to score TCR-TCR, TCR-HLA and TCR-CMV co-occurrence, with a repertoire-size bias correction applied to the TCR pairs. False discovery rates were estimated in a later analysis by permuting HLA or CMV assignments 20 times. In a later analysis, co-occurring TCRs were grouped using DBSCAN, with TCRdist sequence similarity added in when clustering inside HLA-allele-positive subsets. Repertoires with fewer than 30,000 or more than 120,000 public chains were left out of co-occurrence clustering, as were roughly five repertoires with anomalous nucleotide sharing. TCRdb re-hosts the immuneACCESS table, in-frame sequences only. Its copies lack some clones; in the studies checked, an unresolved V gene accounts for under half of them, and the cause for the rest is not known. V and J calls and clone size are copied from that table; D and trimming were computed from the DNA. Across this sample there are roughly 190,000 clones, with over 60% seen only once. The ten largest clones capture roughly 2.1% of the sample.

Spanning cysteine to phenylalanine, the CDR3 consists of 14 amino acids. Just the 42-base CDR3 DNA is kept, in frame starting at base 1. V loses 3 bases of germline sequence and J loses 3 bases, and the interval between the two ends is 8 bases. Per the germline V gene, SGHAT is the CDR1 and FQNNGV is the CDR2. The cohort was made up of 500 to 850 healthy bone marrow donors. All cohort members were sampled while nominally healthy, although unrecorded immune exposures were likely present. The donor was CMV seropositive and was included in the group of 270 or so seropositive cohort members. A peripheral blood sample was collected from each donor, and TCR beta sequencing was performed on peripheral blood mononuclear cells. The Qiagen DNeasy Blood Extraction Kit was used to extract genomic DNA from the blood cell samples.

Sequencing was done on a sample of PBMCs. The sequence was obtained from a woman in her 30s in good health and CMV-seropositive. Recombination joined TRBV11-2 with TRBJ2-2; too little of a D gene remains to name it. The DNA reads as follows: TGTGCCAGCAGCTTCCGGGTTGACACCGGGGAGCTGTTTTTT. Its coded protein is CASSFRVDTGELFF.